Included here is one TCR beta chain sequence, with context. Its antigen is unidentified. This CDR3 contains 17 residues. From germline, CDR1 is SGHTA and CDR2 FQGNSA. J gave up 7 bases and V 5 bases, and 16 bases lay outside the gene matches. This sample stems from a study of T cells in localized non-small cell lung cancer. Study-level results: Overall survival was longer when the density of T cells in the blood was higher. It was uninvolved adjacent lung that showed the highest T cell clonality, exceeding tumor.

Libraries were prepared by immunoSEQ multiplex PCR; TCRdb keeps only in-frame clonotypes and omits some of them. Among about 23,000 clones listed, about 89% were seen once. The TCR was taken from a male donor at least 60 years old with stage I lung adenocarcinoma. The rearrangement joins TRBV7-2 to TRBJ2-1; 8 nucleotides match TRBD1. The starting material was peripheral blood, obtained before any cancer treatment. The CDR3 sequence: CASSPQGAASYGNEQFF. The CDR3 region has the DNA TGTGCCAGCAGCCCGCAGGGGGCGGCTAGCTATGGGAATGAGCAGTTCTTC.